One and the same sample provided the 28 T cell receptor beta chains below, sequenced in a study of a mutant IDH1 vaccine in newly diagnosed glioma. Sample time point: week 35, safety follow-up. Every single dose of the vaccine, 300 ug of mutant IDH1 20-mer peptide, came with topical imiquimod. Assay: immunoSEQ multiplex PCR; the TCRdb copy retains only in-frame clones and omits some. The table records 40,000 to 55,000 clones, 75% to 85% of them present only once. For these receptors, no antigen is known. Sample: PBMCs, taken from a glioma patient whose treatment included an IDH1 peptide vaccine. Source of these receptors: a middle-aged man with glioma.

The sample holds a few counts of this clone. The gene calls are TRBV5-8 and TRBJ1-2, with 7 bases fitting TRBD1. This CDR3 is built from 16 residues. The germline V gene has CDR1 SGHTS and CDR2 YDEGEE. The junction had 11 bases not matched to a gene; V was cut back by 2 bases and J by 4 bases. CDR3 amino acids: CASSLVRGGSAYGYTF. Here the CDR3 DNA reads TGTGCCAGCAGCTTAGTCCGAGGGGGCTCCGCCTATGGCTACACCTTC.

The chain couples TRBV18 to TRBJ2-7, with no clear D. There are 13 residues in the CDR3. V dropped 4 bases and J dropped 5 bases, with 12 bases sitting between them. Per the germline V gene, CDR1 is KGHSH and CDR2 is LQKENI. CDR3 sequence reads: CASSLVGYNEQYF. CDR3 in DNA: TGTGCCAGCTCACTAGTAGGGTATAACGAGCAGTACTTC.

The V and J genes are TRBV1 and TRBJ2-3; the table's D call, TRBD2, was not checked against the DNA. TRBV1 is reported as a pseudogene. The CDR3 loop spans 16 amino acids. CDR3: CTSSHGLAGLSDTQYF. CDR3 coding DNA: TGCACCAGCAGCCACGGACTAGCGGGATTGTCAGATACGCAGTATTTT.

This sequence joins TRBV2 and TRBJ1-6, with 9 bases aligning to TRBD1. Germline values: CDR1 SNHLY, CDR2 FYNNEI. V trimming: 5 bases; J trimming: 8 bases; junction bases outside the gene matches: 7. There are 15 residues in the CDR3. CDR3 residues: CASSRTGAVDSPLHF. CDR3 in DNA: TGTGCCAGCAGTCGGACAGGGGCGGTGGATTCACCCCTCCACTTT.

Ten or more counts support this clone. This chain uses TRBV19 with TRBJ1-2, with D unclear. V dropped 7 bases and J dropped 6 bases, with 15 bases sitting between them. The CDR3 has 13 amino acids. Germline V CDR1 and CDR2: LNHDA, SQIVND (reference sequence). The CDR3 is CASTSRAGDGYTF. CDR3 DNA: TGTGCCAGTACTTCCCGCGCGGGCGATGGCTACACCTTC.

The V call is TRBV2, the J call TRBJ1-2, with a tentative D call TRBD1 (5 bases). The CDR3 extends over 14 amino acids. V was shortened by 8 bases and J by 2 bases, with 15 bases between the two germline ends. The germline gives CDR1 SNHLY, CDR2 FYNNEI. The CDR3 is CASGNRNNNYGYTF. The CDR3 bases are TGTGCCAGCGGAAACAGGAATAACAACTATGGCTACACCTTC.

V usage is TRBV5-1 and J usage is TRBJ2-2; D might be TRBD2 (5 bases). This CDR3 comprises 15 residues. Germline lookup yields CDR1 SGHRS and CDR2 YFSETQ. Trimming cost V 2 bases and J 1 base, with 9 bases left between them. The CDR3 region is CASSLAEENTGELFF. The DNA for the CDR3 is TGCGCCAGCAGCTTAGCGGAGGAGAACACCGGGGAGCTGTTTTTT.

This clone was counted once. The rearrangement links TRBV5-1 to TRBJ2-3; D remains unclear. V was cut by 0 bases and J by 3 bases, with 8 bases left in between. CDR1 is SGHRS and CDR2 is YFSETQ in the germline V gene. The CDR3 consists of 14 residues. The CDR3 DNA is TGCGCCAGCAGCTTGGGGCGGCCAACAGATACGCAGTATTTT. It specifies CASSLGRPTDTQYF.

This clone was detected many times. The chain employs TRBV5-6 and TRBJ1-1; D uncertain. The CDR3 is 16 residues long. V lost 1 base and J lost 0, with 13 bases in between. Germline V lookup: CDR1 SGHDT, CDR2 YYEEEE. The CDR3 region is CASSLNDRALNTEAFF. In DNA, the CDR3 is TGTGCCAGCAGCTTGAACGACCGGGCCTTGAACACTGAAGCTTTCTTT.

This chain links TRBV30 with TRBJ1-3; D uncertain. The germline gives CDR1 GTSNPN, CDR2 SVGIG (reference sequence). The CDR3 length is 13 residues. V lost 1 base and J 2 bases, leaving 6 bases between the germline ends. The CDR3 spells CAWSAFTGNTIYF. CDR3 nucleotide sequence: TGTGCCTGGAGTGCGTTTACTGGAAACACCATATATTTT.

The chain links TRBV30 to TRBJ2-1; no clear D. CDR3 length equals 12 residues. Trimming shortened V by 3 bases and J by 0 bases, and 3 bases separated the two germline ends. Germline lookup yields CDR1 GTSNPN and CDR2 SVGIG (reference sequence). CDR3 in amino acids: CAWRHSYNEQFF. CDR3 DNA sequence: TGTGCCTGGAGGCACTCCTACAATGAGCAGTTCTTC.

The J gene is TRBJ2-1, the V gene TRBV6-6; a weak D match, TRBD2 (6 bases). Trimming took 9 bases from V and 9 from J, leaving 18 bases between them. Per the germline V gene, CDR1 is MNHNY and CDR2 is SVGAGI (reference sequence). The CDR3 runs to 13 residues. CDR3 protein: CASETRGSGEQFF. CDR3 DNA: TGTGCCAGTGAGACTAGAGGGTCTGGTGAGCAGTTCTTC.

The chain couples TRBV25-1 to TRBJ2-2; 9 nucleotides line up with TRBD2. Germline loops: CDR1 MGHDK, CDR2 SYGVNS. V lost 3 bases and J lost 3; bases outside the gene matches: 8. The CDR3 spans 17 residues. As DNA, the CDR3 is TGTGCCAGCAGTGACCGTCTAGCGGGACTATACACCGGGGAGCTGTTTTTT. Translating it yields CASSDRLAGLYTGELFF.

By sample share, this clone is medium-sized. The chain recombines TRBV7-7 with TRBJ1-5, with 7 bases aligning to TRBD1. V shed 5 bases and J 7 bases; nucleotides not matched to a gene: 14. Per the germline V gene, CDR1 is SSHAT and CDR2 is FNYEAQ (reference sequence). This CDR3 has 16 residues. The CDR3 loop reads CASSPRQGKRKQPQHF. In DNA form, the CDR3 reads TGTGCCAGCAGCCCCCGACAGGGAAAAAGGAAACAGCCCCAGCATTTT.

V gene TRBV6-5 combines with J gene TRBJ1-1, with D possibly being TRBD1 (6 bases). Trimming left V 6 bases short and J 4 bases short, with 12 bases between. Germline V CDR1 and CDR2: MNHEY, SVGAGI. This CDR3 contains 13 residues. CDR3 in DNA: TGTGCCAGCAGGAGAGGGGGGAGCACTGAAGCTTTCTTT. It is translated as CASRRGGSTEAFF.

CDR3 loop: CASSLGSKGRITQYF. CDR3 nucleotide sequence: TGTGCCAGCAGCTTAGGGTCGAAGGGGCGCATTACGCAGTATTTT. The chain has TRBV7-2 and TRBJ2-3; D is perhaps TRBD1 (5 bases). CDR1 is SGHTA, CDR2 FQGNSA, per germline. The CDR3 spans 15 residues. V lost 1 base to trimming and J lost 8 bases, with 16 bases between them.

This clone occurred a few times. The CDR3 region is CASSQSLVFGSGRRTGELFF. In nucleotides, the CDR3 is TGCGCCAGCAGCCAATCCCTGGTATTTGGTAGCGGGAGACGCACCGGGGAGCTGTTTTTT. The chain joins TRBV4-1 to TRBJ2-2; TRBD2 aligns across 9 bases. This CDR3 has 20 amino acids. Trimming took 2 bases from V and 4 from J; bases not matched to a gene: 17. Germline values: CDR1 MGHRA, CDR2 YSYEKL.

The chain employs TRBV4-1 and TRBJ1-2; D not certain. In germline, CDR1 is MGHRA, CDR2 YSYEKL. CDR3 size: 15 residues. V lost 5 bases and J lost 4, with 17 bases in between. The CDR3 reads CASSAKGKEIYGYTF. Written as DNA, the CDR3 is TGCGCCAGCAGCGCGAAGGGCAAGGAAATCTATGGCTACACCTTC.

V is TRBV7-2 and J is TRBJ1-5, with D perhaps matching TRBD1 (6 bases). With 1 base removed from V and 6 bases from J, the gap between germline ends came to 13 bases. The CDR3 runs to 15 residues. Germline CDR1 is SGHTA and CDR2 is FQGNSA. CDR3 in amino acids: CASSLGGGHSQPQHF. The CDR3 DNA reads as TGTGCCAGCAGCTTAGGTGGGGGACACAGTCAGCCCCAGCATTTT.

This sequence joins TRBV6-6 and TRBJ2-5, with TRBD2 matching over 9 bases. The V gene's germline CDR1 is MNHNY and CDR2 SVGAGI (reference sequence). This CDR3 is 16 amino acids long. V lost 6 bases, J lost 3 bases, and 11 bases stayed unmatched. The CDR3, as DNA: TGTGCCAGCAGCCCAACTAGCGGGTCCCCTAAAGAGACCCAGTACTTC. This sequence encodes CASSPTSGSPKETQYF.

This clone was picked up one time. This chain links TRBV18 with TRBJ2-1, with D unresolved. The V and J ends lost 3 bases and 0 bases respectively, with 3 bases between them. Germline loops: CDR1 KGHSH, CDR2 LQKENI. CDR3 length equals 13 residues. This CDR3 reads CASSPDSYNEQFF. The CDR3 coding sequence is TGTGCCAGCTCACCGGACTCCTACAATGAGCAGTTCTTC.

The rearrangement links TRBV19 to TRBJ2-5; 9 nucleotides match TRBD1. Germline CDR1 LNHDA, CDR2 SQIVND (reference sequence). The V gene end was trimmed by 10 bases and the J gene end by 2 bases; junction bases not matched to a gene: 5. The length of the CDR3 is 13 residues. The CDR3 reads CATKGQGQETQYF. Written as DNA, the CDR3 is TGTGCCACCAAGGGACAGGGTCAAGAGACCCAGTACTTC.

The chain recombines TRBV5-1 with TRBJ2-5; 10 positions agree with TRBD2. There are 16 residues in the CDR3. The V gene end was trimmed by 0 bases and the J gene end by 3 bases; junction bases not matched to a gene: 5. The germline V gene has CDR1 SGHRS and CDR2 YFSETQ. The CDR3 spells CASSLDGSGRKETQYF. The CDR3 DNA is TGCGCCAGCAGCTTGGATGGTAGCGGGAGGAAAGAGACCCAGTACTTC.

The genes are TRBV7-8 and TRBJ2-1; D may correspond to TRBD1 or TRBD2 (6 bases each). V gave up 5 bases and J gave up 0 bases, with 14 bases separating them. The CDR3 runs to 16 residues. Germline CDR1 and CDR2: SGHVS and FQNEAQ. CDR3 region: CASSTPGGHSYNEQFF. In nucleotides, the CDR3 is TGTGCCAGCAGCACCCCCGGGGGCCACTCCTACAATGAGCAGTTCTTC. Drawing the rest from reference TRBV7-8 and TRBJ2-1, the complete variable domain is GAGVSQSPRYKVAKRGQDVALRCDPISGHVSLFWYQQALGQGPEFLTYFQNEAQLDKSGLPSDRFFAERPEGSVSTLKIQRTQQEDSAVYLCASSTPGGHSYNEQFFGPGTRLTVL.

The J gene is TRBJ1-2, the V gene TRBV5-1, with 8 nucleotides matching TRBD1. CDR1 and CDR2 (germline): SGHRS, YFSETQ. The V and J ends lost 4 bases and 3 bases, in that order; junction bases with no gene match: 11. This CDR3 comprises 16 residues. CDR3 DNA sequence: TGCGCCAGCAGCCCTCACGGACAGGGCTATGACTATGGCTACACCTTC. This translates into CASSPHGQGYDYGYTF.

In its sample, this clone was seen once. The V and J genes are TRBV19 and TRBJ1-2, with TRBD1 as a possible D gene (6 bases). Germline assignment: CDR1 LNHDA and CDR2 SQIVND (reference sequence). This CDR3 has 15 residues. The V end was cut by 6 bases, the J end by 4 bases, with 18 bases between. The CDR3 bases are TGTGCCAGTAGAGGGGGGGGTCCCCGCTTCTATGGCTACACCTTC. This gives the protein CASRGGGPRFYGYTF.

The chain joins TRBV2 to TRBJ2-2; no reliable D call. V lost 6 bases and J lost 5, with 13 bases in between. The V gene's germline CDR1 is SNHLY and CDR2 FYNNEI. The CDR3 is 14 amino acids. In DNA form, the CDR3 reads TGTGCCAGCAGGCCCGGCTCTATGACCGGGGAGCTGTTTTTT. It yields the protein CASRPGSMTGELFF.

The chain uses TRBV29-1 and TRBJ2-3, with D unclear. V was cut by 3 bases and J by 8 bases, with 12 bases left in between. CDR3 size: 12 residues. From germline, CDR1 is SQVTM and CDR2 ANQGSEA. CDR3 sequence (DNA): TGCAGCGTTGATTTCAACCCCGGTACGCAGTATTTT. It translates to CSVDFNPGTQYF.